This TCR beta chain stems from a study of beta chain features in type 1 diabetes. Per the germline V gene, CDR1 is MNHNS and CDR2 is SASEGT. The CDR3 is 15 amino acids. V trimming: 5 bases; J trimming: 2 bases; junction bases outside the gene matches: 9. Every bit of the isolated RNA underwent reverse transcription, so sequencing read expressed TCRB transcripts. The repertoire was sequenced with immunoSEQ multiplex PCR; TCRdb's copy has only in-frame clones and lacks some. Of 350,000 to 450,000 clones listed, around 16% were seen once; the top ten hold 0.019%. Sequences were obtained from naive CD4+ T cells from blood. This TCR was recovered from a young woman in good health. This chain connects TRBV6-1 to TRBJ2-7; 7 nucleotides align to TRBD1. CDR3 sequence: CASSIQGQETYEQYF. DNA of the CDR3: TGTGCCAGCAGTATACAGGGGCAGGAAACCTACGAGCAGTACTTC.